This T cell receptor (beta chain) was documented in a study of metastatic and nonmetastatic thyroid tumors. Across the whole study: Patients with malignant and benign thyroid disease provided blood and tumor or nodule tissue, whose repertoires were compared. The study's findings and limits: Patients with malignant thyroid tumors reportedly had significantly higher TCR beta diversity than those with benign nodules, in blood and tumor.

All patients were untreated before thyroid surgery. CDR1 ENHRY and CDR2 SYGVKD come from the germline V gene. CDR3 length: 15 amino acids. After removal of 6 bases from V and 9 bases from J, the junction contained 14 bases not matched to a gene. This clone was counted ten times or more. Its antigen is as yet unknown. The same CDR3 also results from other DNA sequences found in this sample. MiXCR was used by TCRdb to re-call the PCR reads. The table includes 30,000 to 45,000 clones, approximately 20% detected once. Sequencing was performed on blood. The clonotype comes from a female donor with papillary thyroid cancer or a benign thyroid nodule (not recorded which). Some clones in this sample may be carry-over from other donors' samples. The chain uses TRBV10-3 and TRBJ2-1, with 7 nucleotides matching TRBD1. The CDR3: CAISHRDRGQGEQFF. The DNA for the CDR3 is TGTGCCATCAGCCACCGGGACAGAGGCCAGGGTGAGCAGTTCTTC.